A selection of T cell receptor beta chains follows, all from one sample in a study of cytomegalovirus exposure and HLA in healthy donors. TCRdb's table, derived via immunoSEQ multiplex PCR, lists solely in-frame clones and lacks some. Of roughly 150,000 clones in the sample, roughly four fifths are singletons; the top ten hold about 4%. Sequencing was done on a sample of PBMCs. The receptors were gathered from a man aged 45-60 years in good health and CMV-seropositive. Both conserved end residues are part of each CDR3. Fields, in order: J gene, D gene, V gene, clone size, CDR3 protein, CDR3 DNA. The D gene is left open where the match is weak. A row's size may be missing; if present it is once, few, many or a size class.

>TRBJ1-2|-|TRBV20-1|-
CSARGPSGSTF
TGCAGTGCTAGAGGACCTAGCGGGTCCACCTTC
>TRBJ2-5|TRBD2|TRBV27|-
CASSFRRETRETQYF
TGTGCCAGCAGTTTTCGGCGGGAGACGCGAGAGACCCAGTACTTC
>TRBJ2-7|-|TRBV27|-
CASTDTSYEQYF
TGTGCCAGCACGGACACTTCCTACGAGCAGTACTTC
>TRBJ1-2|TRBD1|TRBV7-6|-
CASSLGAGGVGYTF
TGTGCCAGCAGCTTAGGGGCAGGGGGTGTTGGCTACACCTTC
>TRBJ1-6|-|TRBV11-2|-
CASSWNRADSPLHF
TGTGCCAGCAGCTGGAACAGGGCTGATTCACCCCTCCACTTT
>TRBJ2-7|-|TRBV18|-
CASSPPHSYEQYF
TGTGCCAGCTCACCACCACACTCCTACGAGCAGTACTTC
>TRBJ1-5|-|TRBV30|once
CAWSVGGGNRPQHF
TGTGCCTGGAGTGTCGGCGGGGGCAATCGGCCCCAGCATTTT
>TRBJ2-5|-|TRBV11-2|-
CASRLTGRWGHQETQYF
TGTGCCAGCAGATTGACAGGTCGATGGGGCCATCAAGAGACCCAGTACTTC
>TRBJ1-1|-|TRBV10-1|-
CASSKGARNTEAFF
TGCGCCAGCAGTAAAGGGGCGAGGAACACTGAAGCTTTCTTT
>TRBJ1-2|TRBD1|TRBV11-2|-
CASSEGTANYGYTF
TGTGCCAGCAGCGAAGGGACAGCTAACTATGGCTACACCTTC
>TRBJ2-7|-|TRBV7-9|-
CASSSVGGYEQYF
TGTGCCAGCAGCTCAGTCGGCGGCTACGAGCAGTACTTC
>TRBJ1-1|-|TRBV7-3|few
CASSSAGITEAFF
TGTGCCAGCAGCTCAGCAGGGATCACTGAAGCTTTCTTT
>TRBJ2-1|-|TRBV14|once
CASSPGPGYNEQFF
TGTGCCAGCAGCCCCGGCCCGGGGTACAATGAGCAGTTCTTC
>TRBJ1-2|-|TRBV2|-
CASSPLKFVTSGYTF
TGTGCCAGCAGTCCCCTGAAGTTTGTTACCAGTGGCTACACCTTC
>TRBJ2-2|TRBD2|TRBV13|-
CASSYRTSTGELFF
TGTGCCAGCAGCTACCGGACTAGCACCGGGGAGCTGTTTTTT
>TRBJ2-2|TRBD1|TRBV9|-
CASSVYRDSANTGELFF
TGTGCCAGCAGCGTTTACCGGGACAGCGCGAACACCGGGGAGCTGTTTTTT
>TRBJ2-3|TRBD2|TRBV4-2|-
CASSQGGGAPDTQYF
TGTGCCAGCAGCCAAGGCGGGGGGGCCCCAGATACGCAGTATTTT
>TRBJ1-1|TRBD1|TRBV9|-
CASSPRTGTAEAFF
TGTGCCAGCAGCCCTAGGACCGGGACAGCTGAAGCTTTCTTT
>TRBJ1-1|-|TRBV25-1|-
CASSEGHNTEAFF
TGTGCCAGCAGTGAAGGACATAACACTGAAGCTTTCTTT
>TRBJ1-4|TRBD1|TRBV5-4|-
CASSLQGAANEKLFF
TGTGCCAGCAGCTTACAGGGGGCGGCTAATGAAAAACTGTTTTTT
>TRBJ2-7|-|TRBV29-1|few
CSVEPYEGGYEQYF
TGCAGCGTTGAACCCTACGAGGGTGGCTACGAGCAGTACTTC
>TRBJ2-1|TRBD2|TRBV7-9|few
CASSPGGLANEQFF
TGTGCCAGCAGCCCCGGGGGACTAGCAAATGAGCAGTTCTTC
>TRBJ1-1|TRBD1|TRBV7-2|few
CASSYRTGQAFF
TGTGCCAGCAGCTATCGGACAGGGCAAGCTTTCTTT
>TRBJ1-2|-|TRBV7-9|few
CASSLAPELYGYTF
TGTGCCAGCAGCTTAGCCCCGGAACTATATGGCTACACCTTC
>TRBJ2-7|-|TRBV5-1|-
CASSLVSRDSYEQYF
TGCGCCAGCAGCTTGGTCAGCAGGGACTCCTACGAGCAGTACTTC
>TRBJ1-6|TRBD1|TRBV28|-
CASRWDRDGDSPLHF
TGTGCCAGCAGGTGGGACAGGGACGGAGATTCACCCCTCCACTTT
>TRBJ2-1|-|TRBV21-1|-
CASSLGLAGGAYNEQFF
TGTGCCAGCAGCTTGGGACTAGCGGGAGGGGCCTACAATGAGCAGTTCTTC
>TRBJ2-2|-|TRBV27|-
CASRQRRGTGELFF
TGTGCCAGCCGTCAAAGACGGGGCACCGGGGAGCTGTTTTTT
>TRBJ1-2|-|TRBV23-1|-
CASSQSERSYGYTF
TGCGCCAGCAGTCAATCTGAGAGGTCTTATGGCTACACCTTC
>TRBJ2-1|TRBD1|TRBV11-3|once
CASSSGTGPQFF
TGTGCCAGCAGCTCGGGGACAGGCCCGCAGTTCTTC
>TRBJ2-1|TRBD1|TRBV29-1|-
CSVQSGDREVF
TGCAGCGTTCAAAGCGGGGACAGGGAGGTCTTC
>TRBJ1-5|TRBD1|TRBV28|-
CASSLKGGTGGLESNQPQHF
TGTGCCAGCAGTTTAAAGGGTGGAACAGGGGGCCTGGAGAGCAATCAGCCCCAGCATTTT
>TRBJ2-7|TRBD2|TRBV5-4|-
CASRKSTSGENEQYF
TGTGCCAGCCGCAAATCGACTAGCGGGGAAAACGAGCAGTACTTC
>TRBJ2-5|TRBD2|TRBV7-9|-
CASSPKRGTQETQYF
TGTGCCAGCAGCCCTAAGCGGGGAACTCAAGAGACCCAGTACTTC
>TRBJ2-2|TRBD2|TRBV9|-
CASSVAGGGRSGELFF
TGTGCCAGCAGCGTAGCCGGGGGGGGCCGAAGCGGGGAGCTGTTTTTT
>TRBJ1-3|-|TRBV7-3|-
CASSFTGDSGNTIYF
TGTGCCAGCAGCTTTACAGGAGACTCTGGAAACACCATATATTTT
>TRBJ2-2|-|TRBV28|-
CASSLGFGELFF
TGTGCCAGCAGTTTAGGCTTCGGGGAGCTGTTTTTT
>TRBJ1-4|-|TRBV7-2|few
CASSPGPATNEKLFF
TGTGCCAGCAGCCCAGGCCCTGCAACTAATGAAAAACTGTTTTTT
>TRBJ2-1|TRBD2|TRBV7-8|-
CASSSELAGGGFF
TGTGCCAGCAGCTCGGAACTAGCGGGTGGGGGGTTCTTC
>TRBJ1-4|-|TRBV11-2|once
CASSLGRIEKLFF
TGTGCCAGCAGCTTAGGGAGGATTGAAAAACTGTTTTTT
>TRBJ2-5|-|TRBV5-1|-
CASNPGRDTGQETQYF
TGCGCCAGCAACCCCGGCCGCGATACGGGACAAGAGACCCAGTACTTC
>TRBJ2-7|TRBD1|TRBV11-2|-
CASSLGDRGPYEQYF
TGTGCCAGCAGCTTAGGAGACAGGGGTCCCTACGAGCAGTACTTC
>TRBJ1-2|-|TRBV28|once
CASSLGSLNYYGYTF
TGTGCCAGCAGTTTAGGTTCGCTAAATTACTATGGCTACACCTTC
>TRBJ2-3|TRBD2|TRBV4-2|-
CASSQDMASGDYPSTDTQYF
TGTGCCAGCAGCCAAGATATGGCTAGCGGGGACTACCCTAGCACAGATACGCAGTATTTT
>TRBJ1-1|-|TRBV7-6|-
CASSQRENTEAFF
TGTGCCAGCAGCCAGCGGGAGAACACTGAAGCTTTCTTT
>TRBJ1-2|-|TRBV7-3|-
CASSLETGHGYTF
TGTGCCAGCAGCTTAGAAACAGGGCATGGCTACACCTTC